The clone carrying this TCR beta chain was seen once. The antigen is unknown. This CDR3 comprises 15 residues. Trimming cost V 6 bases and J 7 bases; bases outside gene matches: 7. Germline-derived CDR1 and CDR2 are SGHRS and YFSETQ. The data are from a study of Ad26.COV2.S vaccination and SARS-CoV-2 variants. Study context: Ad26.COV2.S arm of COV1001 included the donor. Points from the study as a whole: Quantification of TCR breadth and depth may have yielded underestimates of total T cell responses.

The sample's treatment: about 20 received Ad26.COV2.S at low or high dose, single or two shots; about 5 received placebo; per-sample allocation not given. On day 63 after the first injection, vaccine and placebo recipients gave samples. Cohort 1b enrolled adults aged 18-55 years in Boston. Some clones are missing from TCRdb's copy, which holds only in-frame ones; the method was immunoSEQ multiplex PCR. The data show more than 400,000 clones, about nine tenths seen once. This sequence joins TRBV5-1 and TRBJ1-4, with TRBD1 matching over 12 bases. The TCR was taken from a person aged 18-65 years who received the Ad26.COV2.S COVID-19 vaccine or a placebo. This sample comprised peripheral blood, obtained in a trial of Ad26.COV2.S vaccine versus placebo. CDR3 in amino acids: CASMEGQGAGEKLFF. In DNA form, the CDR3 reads TGCGCCAGCATGGAGGGACAGGGGGCAGGTGAAAAACTGTTTTTT.